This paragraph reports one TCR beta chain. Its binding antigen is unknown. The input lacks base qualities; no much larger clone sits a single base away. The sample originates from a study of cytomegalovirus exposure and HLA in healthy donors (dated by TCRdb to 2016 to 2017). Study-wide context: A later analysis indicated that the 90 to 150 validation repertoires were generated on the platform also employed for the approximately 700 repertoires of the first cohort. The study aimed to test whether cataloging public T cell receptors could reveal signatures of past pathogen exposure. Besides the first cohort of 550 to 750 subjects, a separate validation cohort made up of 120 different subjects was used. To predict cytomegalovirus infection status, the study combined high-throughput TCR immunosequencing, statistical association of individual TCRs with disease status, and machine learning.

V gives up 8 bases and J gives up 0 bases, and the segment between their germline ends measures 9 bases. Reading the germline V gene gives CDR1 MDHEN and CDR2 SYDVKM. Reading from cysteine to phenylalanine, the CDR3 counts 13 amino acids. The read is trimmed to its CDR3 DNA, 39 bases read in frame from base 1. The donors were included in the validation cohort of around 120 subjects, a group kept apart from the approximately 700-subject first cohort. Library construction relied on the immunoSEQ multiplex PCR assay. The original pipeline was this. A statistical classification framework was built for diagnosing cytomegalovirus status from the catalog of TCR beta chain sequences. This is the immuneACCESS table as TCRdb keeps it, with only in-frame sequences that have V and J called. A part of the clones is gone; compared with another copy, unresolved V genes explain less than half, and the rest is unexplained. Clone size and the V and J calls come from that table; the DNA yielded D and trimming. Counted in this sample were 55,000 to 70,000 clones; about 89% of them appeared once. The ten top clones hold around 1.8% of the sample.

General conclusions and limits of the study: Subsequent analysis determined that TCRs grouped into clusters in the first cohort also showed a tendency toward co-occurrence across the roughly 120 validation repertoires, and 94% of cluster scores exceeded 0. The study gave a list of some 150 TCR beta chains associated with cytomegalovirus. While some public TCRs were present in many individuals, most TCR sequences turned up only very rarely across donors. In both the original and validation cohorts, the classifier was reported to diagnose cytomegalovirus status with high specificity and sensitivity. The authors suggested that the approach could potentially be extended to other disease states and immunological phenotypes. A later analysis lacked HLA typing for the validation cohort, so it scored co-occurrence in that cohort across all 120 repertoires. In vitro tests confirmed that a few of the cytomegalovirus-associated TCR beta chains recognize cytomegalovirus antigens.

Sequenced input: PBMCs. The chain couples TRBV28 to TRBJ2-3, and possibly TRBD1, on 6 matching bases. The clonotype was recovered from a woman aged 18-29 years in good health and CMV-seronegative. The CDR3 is CASEGDSTDTQYF. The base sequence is TGTGCCAGCGAGGGGGACAGCACAGATACGCAGTATTTT.